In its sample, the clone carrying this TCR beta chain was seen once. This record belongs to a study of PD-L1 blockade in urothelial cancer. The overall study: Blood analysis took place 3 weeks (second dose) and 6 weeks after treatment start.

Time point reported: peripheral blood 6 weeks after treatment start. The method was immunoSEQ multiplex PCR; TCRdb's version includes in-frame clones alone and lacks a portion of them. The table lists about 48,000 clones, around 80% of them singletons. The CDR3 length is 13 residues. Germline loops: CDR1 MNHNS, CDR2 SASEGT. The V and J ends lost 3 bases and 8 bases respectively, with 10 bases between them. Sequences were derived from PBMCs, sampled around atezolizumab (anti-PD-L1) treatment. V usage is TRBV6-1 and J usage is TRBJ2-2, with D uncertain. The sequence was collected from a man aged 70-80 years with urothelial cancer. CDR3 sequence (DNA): TGTGCCAGCAGTGACGTCTTTGAGGGGGAGCTGTTTTTT. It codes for CASSDVFEGELFF.